This T cell receptor beta chain originates from a study of regulatory T cells in long-lasting Graves disease. Assembly of TCR beta libraries relied on iRepertoire HTBI primers together with Arm-PCR of CDR3 regions. In the authors' workflow: The identification of under 65 TRBV and 14 TRBJ segments was made across samples. MiXCR, applied by TCRdb to the multiplex PCR reads, yields one record per CDR3 protein. Clone size and V and J calls follow TCRdb, not the original study. The sample records 350,000 to 450,000 distinct CDR3 sequences, 16% being singletons. This clonotype was detected many times. What it recognizes is unknown. Study-wide findings and caveats: When disease was persistent, TRBV28, TRBJ1-2 and TRBJ2-5 were the favored segments. Those with persistent Graves' had less TCR diversity than newly diagnosed patients. Owing to a sample size that was small, accuracy may have been reduced.

Time point defined: newly diagnosed GD, antithyroid drugs for less than 3 months. Following extraction of RNA from PBMCs, that RNA was used to make the TCR library. The CDR3 runs 15 residues. The V end was cut by 4 bases, the J end by 4 bases, with 19 bases between. Germline V gene data show CDR1 as DFQATT and CDR2 as SNEGSKA (reference sequence). The same data also went into a second study, on T cells in Graves' hyperthyroidism and ophthalmopathy.

This receptor was obtained from a man aged 40-49 years with Graves disease. V is TRBV20-1 and J is TRBJ1-1; tentative D call: TRBD1 (6 bases). Sequencing was performed on peripheral blood mononuclear cells (PBMCs), taken at new diagnosis, from a patient treated with antithyroid drugs. Written as DNA, the CDR3 is TGCAGTGCTACCCACGCCACAGGGAGGCCCACTGAAGCTTTCTTT. This encodes CSATHATGRPTEAFF.